This is a list of T cell receptor beta chains from one sample in a study of blood T cell repertoires in COVID-19. Profiling relied on immunoSEQ multiplex PCR, and the TCRdb table lists in-frame clones only, not all of them. In the table there are about 250,000 clones, about 80% of which are singletons. Sample: PBMCs or T cells enriched from blood (not recorded which). The receptors originated from a man in his fifties or sixties who had recovered from COVID-19. Both conserved end residues are part of each CDR3. The D gene is left open where the match is weak. Size values are once, few and many counts, or a class for expanded clones, and some rows have none.

TRBV5-1,TRBD2,NA,TRBJ2-3,CASSLGLAQDTQYF,TGCGCCAGCAGCCTCGGACTAGCCCAAGATACGCAGTATTTT
TRBV5-1,TRBD1,NA,TRBJ2-3,CASRGQGAGTDTQYF,TGCGCCAGCAGGGGACAGGGAGCAGGGACAGATACGCAGTATTTT
TRBV4-2,NA,NA,TRBJ2-5,CASSPRGTQSGETQYF,TGTGCCAGCAGCCCTCGGGGGACTCAATCCGGAGAGACCCAGTACTTC
TRBV5-6,TRBD1,once,TRBJ1-1,CASSSDRWNTEAFF,TGTGCCAGCAGCTCGGACAGGTGGAACACTGAAGCTTTCTTT
TRBV9,TRBD2,NA,TRBJ2-2,CASSLRTSAVGELFF,TGTGCCAGCAGCCTAAGGACTAGCGCAGTCGGGGAGCTGTTTTTT
TRBV7-8,NA,few,TRBJ1-1,CASNPRWRSGKNTEAFF,TGTGCCAGCAACCCTAGGTGGAGGTCGGGCAAGAACACTGAAGCTTTCTTT
TRBV30,TRBD2,NA,TRBJ2-7,CAWSPIGGANHEQYF,TGTGCCTGGAGTCCAATCGGGGGGGCTAACCACGAGCAGTACTTC
TRBV3-1/TRBV3-2,NA,NA,TRBJ2-7,CASSRAATGSYEQYF,TGTGCCAGCAGCCGGGCCGCGACAGGCTCCTACGAGCAGTACTTC
TRBV4-1,TRBD1,NA,TRBJ2-7,CASSQTRTGIDEQYF,TGCGCCAGCAGCCAAACCCGGACAGGTATCGACGAGCAGTACTTC
TRBV20-1,NA,NA,TRBJ1-1,CSASDWRGEAFF,TGCAGTGCTAGTGACTGGCGGGGTGAAGCTTTCTTT
TRBV15,TRBD2,NA,TRBJ2-1,CATSRHLAGASNEQFF,TGTGCCACCAGCAGACATCTAGCGGGGGCATCCAATGAGCAGTTCTTC
TRBV13,TRBD1,NA,TRBJ2-6,CASSLVAGGFGANVLTF,TGTGCCAGCAGCTTAGTGGCAGGGGGCTTTGGGGCCAACGTCCTGACTTTC
TRBV27,TRBD1,NA,TRBJ1-1,CASSRTGGYTEAFF,TGTGCCAGCAGTAGGACAGGGGGCTACACTGAAGCTTTCTTT
TRBV5-5,NA,NA,TRBJ1-2,CASSFGNFNYGYTF,TGTGCCAGCAGCTTCGGGAATTTTAACTATGGCTACACCTTC
TRBV11-2,NA,NA,TRBJ2-7,CASSLLPGTYEQYF,TGTGCCAGCAGCTTACTCCCGGGGACCTACGAGCAGTACTTC
TRBV9,NA,once,TRBJ1-2,CASSAGVGYTF,TGTGCCAGCAGTGCAGGGGTCGGCTACACCTTC
TRBV2,NA,NA,TRBJ2-2,CASSTPGGQRNTGELFF,TGTGCCAGCAGTACCCCGGGCGGACAGAGAAACACCGGGGAGCTGTTTTTT
TRBV25-1,TRBD2,NA,TRBJ2-1,CASSEYRQAGGSNEQFF,TGTGCCAGCAGTGAATATCGTCAAGCGGGAGGGTCAAATGAGCAGTTCTTC
TRBV7-2,TRBD1,NA,TRBJ2-3,CASSLTGGTDTQYF,TGTGCCAGCAGCTTAACAGGGGGCACAGATACGCAGTATTTT
TRBV9,TRBD2,NA,TRBJ2-7,CASSVDSTSGIRGEQYF,TGTGCCAGCAGCGTAGATTCGACTAGCGGGATCCGGGGCGAGCAGTACTTC
TRBV7-9,TRBD1,NA,TRBJ2-1,CASSPRGTGYNEQFF,TGTGCCAGCAGCCCCAGGGGGACAGGATACAATGAGCAGTTCTTC
TRBV7-6,NA,NA,TRBJ2-3,CASSRPRLLDVTDTQYF,TGTGCCAGCAGCCGCCCGAGGTTATTGGATGTAACAGATACGCAGTATTTT
TRBV7-6,TRBD1,NA,TRBJ2-7,CASSALPTGVLYEQYF,TGTGCCAGCAGCGCCCTACCGACAGGGGTTCTTTACGAGCAGTACTTC
TRBV2,TRBD1,NA,TRBJ1-5,CASSDRTGGVGNQPQHF,TGTGCCAGCAGTGATAGGACAGGGGGCGTCGGCAATCAGCCCCAGCATTTT
TRBV7-2,NA,NA,TRBJ2-1,CASSLARESYNEQFF,TGTGCCAGCAGCTTAGCGCGAGAGTCCTACAATGAGCAGTTCTTC
TRBV10-3,TRBD2,NA,TRBJ2-2,CAISPGLALTGELFF,TGTGCCATCAGCCCGGGACTAGCCCTCACCGGGGAGCTGTTTTTT
TRBV4-2,NA,NA,TRBJ2-5,CASSQRTASNPQETQYF,TGTGCCAGCAGCCAGCGGACAGCCAGCAATCCACAAGAGACCCAGTACTTC
TRBV21-1,NA,NA,TRBJ1-1,CASRGGNTEAFF,TGTGCCAGCAGAGGGGGAAACACTGAAGCTTTCTTT
TRBV19,TRBD2,NA,TRBJ2-1,CASSPGLAGHEQFF,TGTGCCAGTAGTCCAGGACTAGCGGGACATGAGCAGTTCTTC
TRBV24-1,NA,NA,TRBJ1-1,CATSEGADTEAFF,TGTGCCACCAGTGAAGGGGCAGACACTGAAGCTTTCTTT
TRBV4-3,NA,NA,TRBJ1-4,CASSQDLDGSEKLFF,TGCGCCAGCAGCCAAGATTTAGACGGGAGTGAAAAACTGTTTTTT
TRBV10-3,TRBD2,NA,TRBJ2-1,CAARTSGGEFNEQFF,TGTGCCGCGAGGACTAGCGGGGGGGAATTTAATGAGCAGTTCTTC
TRBV3-1/TRBV3-2,TRBD1,once,TRBJ2-6,CASAGPTGANVLIF,TGTGCCAGCGCCGGCCCAACAGGGGCCAACGTCCTGATTTTC
TRBV19,NA,NA,TRBJ1-2,CASSITGPYGYTF,TGTGCCAGTAGTATTACAGGACCCTATGGCTACACCTTC
TRBV27,TRBD1,NA,TRBJ2-1,CASSVRGQGYEQFF,TGTGCCAGCAGTGTACGGGGACAGGGTTATGAGCAGTTCTTC
TRBV18,NA,NA,TRBJ1-5,CASSPPGGWNQPQHF,TGTGCCAGCTCACCCCCGGGTGGGTGGAATCAGCCCCAGCATTTT
TRBV4-3,TRBD1,NA,TRBJ2-7,CASSQNSYSAGGPYEQYF,TGCGCCAGCAGCCAAAACTCTTATTCGGCAGGGGGACCCTACGAGCAGTACTTC
TRBV13,NA,NA,TRBJ2-1,CASQRFSYNEQFF,TGTGCCAGTCAGCGATTCTCCTACAATGAGCAGTTCTTC
TRBV6-1,TRBD1,few,TRBJ1-5,CASSDPHRGGQPQHF,TGTGCCAGCAGTGACCCCCACAGGGGGGGTCAGCCCCAGCATTTT
TRBV19,NA,NA,TRBJ1-5,CASEAAGQPQHF,TGTGCCAGTGAGGCGGCGGGTCAGCCCCAGCATTTT
TRBV6-2/TRBV6-3,NA,NA,TRBJ2-5,CASSPQGTQYF,TGTGCCAGCAGCCCACAGGGGACCCAGTACTTC
TRBV7-9,NA,few,TRBJ2-2,CASSHPARELFF,TGTGCCAGCAGCCATCCCGCGAGGGAGCTGTTTTTT
TRBV2,NA,NA,TRBJ2-1,CASSQDRNNEQFF,TGTGCCAGCTCTCAGGACAGAAACAATGAGCAGTTCTTC
TRBV19,NA,NA,TRBJ1-6,CASSTRQQSSYNSPLHF,TGTGCCAGTAGTACACGACAGCAGAGCTCCTATAATTCACCCCTCCACTTT
TRBV21-1,NA,few,TRBJ1-2,CASSKAGRANYGYTF,TGTGCCAGCAGCAAAGCGGGGAGAGCTAACTATGGCTACACCTTC
TRBV5-4,NA,NA,TRBJ1-1,CASSYSGTHQEAFF,TGTGCCAGCAGCTATTCCGGGACACACCAAGAGGCTTTCTTT